The 28 T cell receptor beta chains presented below share a single source sample, sequenced in a study of beta chain features in type 1 diabetes. Expressed TCRB transcripts were sequenced after all isolated RNA was converted to cDNA. Assay: immunoSEQ multiplex PCR; the TCRdb copy retains only in-frame clones and omits some. The sample carries some 400,000 clones, roughly 16% recorded once. Material: naive CD4+ T cells from blood. Receptors originate from a woman aged 18-30 years in good health.

This chain uses TRBV30 with TRBJ2-7; no firm D call. With 2 bases removed from V and 5 bases from J, the gap between germline ends came to 13 bases. CDR3 length: 13 amino acids. Germline-derived CDR1 and CDR2 are GTSNPN and SVGIG (reference sequence). The CDR3 loop reads CAWSKAWRNEQYF. In nucleotides, the CDR3 is TGTGCCTGGAGTAAAGCTTGGCGGAACGAGCAGTACTTC.

This clone was observed a handful of times. The genes are TRBV27 and TRBJ2-7; 11 bases line up with TRBD2. V lost 6 bases, J lost 6 bases, and 13 bases stayed unmatched. The CDR3 runs to 16 residues. Germline values: CDR1 MNHEY, CDR2 SMNVEV (reference sequence). CDR3 in amino acids: CASSPVLAGGRREQYF. The CDR3 nucleotides are TGTGCCAGCAGCCCCGTGTTAGCGGGAGGGAGACGCGAGCAGTACTTC.

The chain combines TRBV28 with TRBJ2-3; D gene unclear. Germline CDR1 MDHEN, CDR2 SYDVKM. V was shortened by 6 bases and J by 3 bases, with 7 bases between the two germline ends. The CDR3 spans 12 residues. The CDR3 protein is CASSPQTDTQYF. The CDR3 bases are TGTGCCAGCAGCCCACAGACAGATACGCAGTATTTT. The entire variable domain, with the rest obtained from reference TRBV28 and TRBJ2-3, is as follows: DVKVTQSSRYLVKRTGEKVFLECVQDMDHENMFWYRQDPGLGLRLIYFSYDVKMKEKGDIPEGYSVSREKKERFSLILESASTNQTSMYLCASSPQTDTQYFGPGTRLTVL.

This clone came up a few times. This chain links TRBV29-1 with TRBJ1-1; tentatively, D is TRBD1 (6 bases). The CDR3 sequence is 14 residues long. Germline V CDR1 and CDR2: SQVTM, ANQGSEA. With 2 bases removed from V and 4 bases from J, the gap between germline ends came to 14 bases. The DNA of the CDR3 is TGCAGCGTTGAAAACACAGGGATACGCACTGAAGCTTTCTTT. This codes for CSVENTGIRTEAFF.

The CDR3 here is CASSSGGNSNGYTF. The DNA of the CDR3 is TGTGCCAGCAGTTCGGGAGGAAACTCAAATGGCTACACCTTC. J is TRBJ1-2 and V is TRBV6-1; unclear D gene. Trimming removed 5 bases at V and 6 bases at J, with 16 bases between. Germline loops: CDR1 MNHNS, CDR2 SASEGT. This CDR3 contains 14 residues.

The table lists this clone with a few counts. This sequence joins TRBV19 and TRBJ1-1; 8 bases agree with TRBD1. Germline loops: CDR1 LNHDA, CDR2 SQIVND (reference sequence). This CDR3 has 16 residues. V dropped 5 bases and J dropped 2; count of bases not matched to a gene: 10. CDR3 amino acids: CASSLSPGQVNTEAFF. The CDR3 DNA is TGTGCCAGTAGTCTATCACCGGGACAGGTAAACACTGAAGCTTTCTTT. Based on the CDR3 plus reference TRBV19 and TRBJ1-1, the full variable domain is DGGITQSPKYLFRKEGQNVTLSCEQNLNHDAMYWYRQDPGQGLRLIYYSQIVNDFQKGDIAEGYSVSREKKESFPLTVTSAQKNPTAFYLCASSLSPGQVNTEAFFGQGTRLTVV.

This sequence joins TRBV19 and TRBJ2-1, with 9 bases that match TRBD2. This CDR3 contains 16 residues. Germline V gene lookup returns CDR1 LNHDA and CDR2 SQIVND (reference sequence). Trimming removed 2 bases from V and 0 bases from J; junction bases left unmatched: 2. This CDR3 is CASSISSGTSYNEQFF. CDR3 in DNA: TGTGCCAGTAGTATATCTAGCGGGACCTCCTACAATGAGCAGTTCTTC.

This clone was counted only a few times. V is TRBV7-2 and J is TRBJ2-5, with a possible D match to TRBD2 (5 bases). V was pared by 6 bases and J by 6 bases, with 11 bases between. The CDR3 totals 12 residues. The germline CDR1 and CDR2 sequences are SGHTA and FQGNSA. As DNA, the CDR3 is TGTGCCAGCAGTAGGACTGGAAAGACCCAGTACTTC. Translated, it gives CASSRTGKTQYF.

This clone was seen a handful of times. The genes are TRBV18 and TRBJ2-1, with 10 bases that match TRBD2. This CDR3 is built from 14 residues. Trimming removed 3 bases from V and 9 bases from J; junction bases left unmatched: 5. The germline CDR1 and CDR2 sequences are KGHSH and LQKENI. CDR3 in amino acids: CASSPGTSEGEQFF. CDR3 nucleotides: TGTGCCAGCTCACCCGGGACTAGCGAGGGTGAGCAGTTCTTC. Filled out from reference TRBV18 and TRBJ2-1, the complete variable domain reads NAGVMQNPRHLVRRRGQEARLRCSPMKGHSHVYWYRQLPEEGLKFMVYLQKENIIDESGMPKERFSAEFPKEGPSILRIQQVVRGDSAAYFCASSPGTSEGEQFFGPGTRLTVL.

This chain joins TRBV15 and TRBJ2-5; D gene unclear. Germline V gene sequence: CDR1 LNHNV, CDR2 YYDKDF (reference sequence). V was shortened by 0 bases and J by 1 base, with 12 bases between the two germline ends. This CDR3 has 16 amino acids. CDR3 in DNA: TGTGCCACCAGCAGAGAAATACTAACAATCCAAGAGACCCAGTACTTC. Amino acid sequence: CATSREILTIQETQYF.

This clone has only a few counts. The chain links TRBV27 to TRBJ1-5, with TRBD1 as a possible D gene (6 bases). Between the trimmed V and J ends, which lost 4 bases and 4 bases, there was a span of 14 bases. Germline V CDR1 and CDR2: MNHEY, SMNVEV (reference sequence). The CDR3 sequence is 15 residues long. The chain's CDR3 is CASSSRGAGNQPQHF. In DNA form, the CDR3 reads TGTGCCAGCAGTTCCCGGGGGGCTGGAAATCAGCCCCAGCATTTT.

The chain couples TRBV5-4 to TRBJ2-5; D unresolved. The CDR3 covers 13 residues. From germline, CDR1 is SGHNT and CDR2 YYREEE (reference sequence). Deletions cut 3 bases from V and 3 bases from J, with 9 bases between. The CDR3, as DNA: TGTGCCAGCAGCTCGCCGTCGGAAGAGACCCAGTACTTC. Amino acids: CASSSPSEETQYF.

This clone was counted a few times. The CDR3: CASSPREIGSYNEQFF. The CDR3 bases are TGCGCCAGCAGCCCCCGGGAGATCGGCTCCTACAATGAGCAGTTCTTC. The chain links TRBV5-1 to TRBJ2-1, with D perhaps TRBD2 (6 bases). The V gene's germline CDR1 is SGHRS and CDR2 YFSETQ. The CDR3 is 16 residues long. Trimming left V 4 bases short and J 0 bases short, with 14 bases between.

The J gene is TRBJ2-7, the V gene TRBV7-2, with D possibly being TRBD2 (6 bases). The CDR3 sequence is 14 residues long. V lost 3 bases to trimming and J lost 0 bases, with 9 bases between them. Germline V lookup: CDR1 SGHTA, CDR2 FQGNSA. DNA of the CDR3: TGTGCCAGCAGCTTGGGCGGGACCTCCTACGAGCAGTACTTC. Its protein product is CASSLGGTSYEQYF.

This chain links TRBV9 with TRBJ2-2; 8 bases fit TRBD2. The CDR3 contains 14 residues. Germline V gene data show CDR1 as SGDLS and CDR2 as YYNGEE. Trimming took 7 bases from V and 1 from J; bases not matched to a gene: 3. This chain's CDR3 is CASESGGNTGELFF. The CDR3 nucleotides read TGTGCCAGCGAAAGCGGGGGGAACACCGGGGAGCTGTTTTTT.

The gene calls are TRBV4-2 and TRBJ2-1, with TRBD2 identical over 13 bases. Per the germline V gene, CDR1 is LGHNA and CDR2 is YNFKEQ. V dropped 4 bases and J dropped 7; count of bases not matched to a gene: 7. The CDR3 sequence is 16 residues long. In DNA, the CDR3 is TGTGCCAGCAGCCCAAGAGGGACTAGCGGGATTAATGAGCAGTTCTTC. It is translated as CASSPRGTSGINEQFF.

This clone was found a few times. The chain is built from TRBV18 and TRBJ2-5; D might be TRBD1 (5 bases). This CDR3 has 15 amino acids. CDR1 KGHSH and CDR2 LQKENI come from the germline V gene. Trimming took 4 bases from V and 2 from J, leaving 14 bases between them. CDR3 amino acids: CASSLRGPLQETQYF. CDR3 nucleotide sequence: TGTGCCAGCTCACTTAGGGGTCCCCTACAAGAGACCCAGTACTTC.

The V call is TRBV19, the J call TRBJ1-2; 9 nucleotides line up with TRBD1. V dropped 4 bases and J dropped 1; count of bases not matched to a gene: 7. This CDR3 spans 16 amino acids. Germline lookup yields CDR1 LNHDA and CDR2 SQIVND (reference sequence). The CDR3 loop is CASSSGTGRRNYGYTF. CDR3 DNA sequence: TGTGCCAGTAGTAGCGGGACAGGGCGCCGTAACTATGGCTACACCTTC. Combining the CDR3 with reference TRBV19 and TRBJ1-2 gives the whole variable domain DGGITQSPKYLFRKEGQNVTLSCEQNLNHDAMYWYRQDPGQGLRLIYYSQIVNDFQKGDIAEGYSVSREKKESFPLTVTSAQKNPTAFYLCASSSGTGRRNYGYTFGSGTRLTVV.

This chain links TRBV2 with TRBJ2-7, with a weak D call TRBD2 (6 bases). Germline CDR1 SNHLY, CDR2 FYNNEI. This CDR3 has 16 amino acids. V was pared by 4 bases and J by 7 bases, with 23 bases between. The CDR3 loop is CASSGGSGQGLREQYF. The DNA for the CDR3 is TGTGCCAGCAGTGGGGGAAGCGGGCAGGGCCTACGGGAGCAGTACTTC.

V gene TRBV9 combines with J gene TRBJ1-2; D call uncertain. Trimming took off 0 bases at V and 2 bases at J, with 14 bases between the two ends. The germline gives CDR1 SGDLS, CDR2 YYNGEE. This CDR3 is built from 16 residues. CDR3 amino acids: CASSVVPRGGNYGYTF. Written as DNA, the CDR3 is TGTGCCAGCAGCGTAGTCCCTCGGGGAGGCAACTATGGCTACACCTTC.

This CDR3 reads CASSQRGGEEAFF. The CDR3 nucleotides read TGCGCCAGCAGCCAACGAGGGGGCGAAGAAGCTTTCTTT. This chain uses TRBV4-1 with TRBJ1-1; 7 bases agree with TRBD1. CDR1 and CDR2 from the germline V gene are MGHRA and YSYEKL. This CDR3 has 13 residues. Trimming cost V 2 bases and J 8 bases; bases outside gene matches: 5.

The chain couples TRBV5-1 to TRBJ2-2, with a tentative D call TRBD1 (5 bases). The CDR3 is made up of 13 amino acids. Trimming pared 6 bases from V and 1 base from J, leaving 7 bases between. CDR1 SGHRS and CDR2 YFSETQ come from the germline V gene. In DNA form, the CDR3 reads TGCGCCAGCAAAGGGGAGAACACCGGGGAGCTGTTTTTT. This sequence encodes CASKGENTGELFF. Together with reference TRBV5-1 and TRBJ2-2, the CDR3 gives the full variable domain: KAGVTQTPRYLIKTRGQQVTLSCSPISGHRSVSWYQQTPGQGLQFLFEYFSETQRNKGNFPGRFSGRQFSNSRSEMNVSTLELGDSALYLCASKGENTGELFFGEGSRLTVL.

In this sample, this clone turned up a few times. The chain carries TRBV18 and TRBJ2-1, with 8 nucleotides matching TRBD2. The CDR3 runs to 13 residues. Trimming at V came to 5 bases and at J to 8 bases, leaving 5 bases not matched to a gene. Germline V gene sequence: CDR1 KGHSH, CDR2 LQKENI. The CDR3 region is CASSGTRNDEQFF. The CDR3 DNA follows: TGTGCCAGCTCAGGGACTAGAAACGATGAGCAGTTCTTC.

This clone was seen a handful of times. One end of the junction varies from germline; a read error may be responsible. The chain combines TRBV28 with TRBJ2-1, with a possible D match to TRBD2 (7 bases). Germline CDR1 MDHEN, CDR2 SYDVKM. The CDR3 has 12 amino acids. This chain's CDR3 is CASSLEGGRQVF. In DNA form, the CDR3 reads TGTGCCAGCAGTTTAGAGGGAGGGCGACAGGTCTTC.

In nucleotides, the CDR3 is TGTGCCAGCAGTTTACCCCGACTAGCTAATGAGCAGTTCTTC. Amino acid sequence: CASSLPRLANEQFF. The chain couples TRBV28 to TRBJ2-1, with 7 bases identical to TRBD2. In germline, CDR1 is MDHEN, CDR2 SYDVKM. Trimming at V came to 2 bases and at J to 7 bases, leaving 5 bases not matched to a gene. This CDR3 spans 14 amino acids.

The chain has TRBV10-3 and TRBJ2-4; TRBD1 is a possible D gene (6 bases). This CDR3 is 14 amino acids long. The V gene's germline CDR1 is ENHRY and CDR2 SYGVKD. Trimming cost V 2 bases and J 5 bases, with 10 bases left between them. CDR3 in amino acids: CAISEAGAENIQYF. DNA of the CDR3: TGTGCCATCAGTGAGGCAGGGGCGGAAAACATTCAGTACTTC.

This clone was observed a single time. This rearrangement joins TRBV28 to TRBJ2-7; 8 bases line up with TRBD2. This CDR3 region has 17 residues. Germline CDR1 MDHEN, CDR2 SYDVKM. V lost 3 bases, J lost 9 bases, and 19 bases stayed unmatched. CDR3 sequence reads: CASSFRAWEAGVKGQYF. CDR3 nucleotide sequence: TGTGCCAGCAGTTTCCGCGCTTGGGAAGCGGGAGTTAAAGGGCAGTACTTC. Variable domain in full (rest from reference TRBV28 and TRBJ2-7): DVKVTQSSRYLVKRTGEKVFLECVQDMDHENMFWYRQDPGLGLRLIYFSYDVKMKEKGDIPEGYSVSREKKERFSLILESASTNQTSMYLCASSFRAWEAGVKGQYFGPGTRLTVT.

This clone was seen a handful of times. J is TRBJ2-1 and V is TRBV6-5; D ambiguous. CDR3 length equals 14 residues. Trimming removed 6 bases from V and 5 bases from J, with 14 bases in between. Germline CDR1 MNHEY, CDR2 SVGAGI. CDR3 protein: CASRSTLRDNEQFF. The CDR3 DNA reads as TGTGCCAGCAGGTCTACTTTGCGCGACAATGAGCAGTTCTTC.